This T cell receptor beta chain comes out of a study of blood T cell repertoires in COVID-19. On the study more broadly: There were acute and convalescent COVID-19 samples, and they came from the United States, Italy and Spain.

In the original processing: Quantification of nucleated cells was approximated via reference gene primer amplification. Clones were sequenced by immunoSEQ multiplex PCR, and TCRdb holds only the in-frame ones, with some missing. V, J and clone size are taken as reported in that table, and D and trimming were inferred from the DNA itself. The sample consists of a few hundred thousand clones, around 85% of them appearing once. The V end was cut by 3 bases, the J end by 0 bases, with 14 bases between. This CDR3 region has 16 residues. Germline V gene data show CDR1 as MDHEN and CDR2 as SYDVKM. The receptor comes from a woman aged 18-29 years with acute or convalescent COVID-19. The material sequenced was peripheral blood. The rearrangement links TRBV28 to TRBJ1-1, with a tentative D call TRBD1 (5 bases). The CDR3 coding sequence is TGTGCCAGCAGTTTTTATCGGACATACATGAACACTGAAGCTTTCTTT. Translated: CASSFYRTYMNTEAFF. Based on the CDR3 plus reference TRBV28 and TRBJ1-1, the full variable domain is DVKVTQSSRYLVKRTGEKVFLECVQDMDHENMFWYRQDPGLGLRLIYFSYDVKMKEKGDIPEGYSVSREKKERFSLILESASTNQTSMYLCASSFYRTYMNTEAFFGQGTRLTVV.